This TCR beta chain came from a study of blood T cell repertoires in COVID-19. The repertoire was sequenced with immunoSEQ multiplex PCR; TCRdb's copy has only in-frame clones and lacks some. Of roughly 180,000 clones in the sample, about 78% were seen once. The CDR3 loop spans 17 amino acids. Germline CDR1 is KGHSH and CDR2 is LQKENI. Trimming stripped 3 bases from V and 5 bases from J, with 22 bases between. The sequence derives from a woman aged 45-65 years with active or convalescent COVID-19. Specimen: peripheral blood. This chain links TRBV18 with TRBJ1-2; unclear D gene. The CDR3 loop reads CASSPGLLNSEGYGYTF. CDR3 DNA sequence: TGTGCCAGCTCACCGGGTCTCCTTAATTCCGAGGGTTATGGCTACACCTTC. Full variable domain (remainder filled in from reference TRBV18 and TRBJ1-2): NAGVMQNPRHLVRRRGQEARLRCSPMKGHSHVYWYRQLPEEGLKFMVYLQKENIIDESGMPKERFSAEFPKEGPSILRIQQVVRGDSAAYFCASSPGLLNSEGYGYTFGSGTRLTVV.